This TCR beta chain was recovered during a study of cytomegalovirus exposure and HLA in healthy donors (dated 2017 in TCRdb). Regarding the research as a whole: An earlier analysis of roughly 500 of the donors reported about 260 Gb of sequence data and around 100 million unique TCR beta sequences obtained from about 179 million T cells. Roughly 300 gigabases of sequencing data and 80 million or so unique TCR sequences were included in an early release covering 550 to 650 HLA-typed donors. The genetic ancestry cluster associated with self-reported Caucasian donors included about 81% of the 350 to 500 genotyped donors. The study aimed to test whether cataloging public T cell receptors could reveal signatures of past pathogen exposure. The study used immunosequencing to profile the T cell repertoires of 600 to 850 subjects and linked those repertoires to cytomegalovirus serostatus. In addition to the first cohort of 500 to 850 subjects, a separate validation cohort of 130 or so different subjects was used. To predict cytomegalovirus infection status, the study combined high-throughput TCR immunosequencing, statistical association of individual TCRs with disease status, and machine learning. To study patterns of TCR occurrence, a later analysis re-analyzed previously published TCR beta repertoires from around 660 donors and added high-resolution HLA genotyping. The later analysis used no new phenotypic data to find candidate immune exposures, relying instead on TCR beta sequences and their occurrence across donors. To decide whether each TCR beta V gene segment behaved as functional or pseudogenic, an earlier analysis of some 540 of the donors relied on high-throughput TCR beta sequencing. Donor age, sex, ethnicity and CMV serostatus were compiled together with the repertoire data. A later genetic analysis took genome-wide SNP genotypes for about 65% of the roughly 670 donors and used that subset as a discovery cohort. Every discovery cohort repertoire had been produced on one sequencing platform. Both class I and class II loci were covered by HLA typing, at four-digit resolution. The number of donors typed differed by locus, with 629-630 for A, B, C, DRB1 and DQB1, more than 500 for DQA1, approximately 570 for DPA1, and some 470 for DPB1. A handful of DR-DQ haplotypes were treated as single units for association and clustering because of strong linkage in the cohort. Across roughly 420 genotyped donors of the cohort, an average of about 250,000 unique TCR beta nucleotide sequences per donor were sequenced, and roughly 20% of those sequences were non-productive.

What the work shows at the level of the full study, not this receptor alone: A cluster of highly shared sequence variants was judged likely to be a technical artifact of the sequencing pipeline. In an earlier analysis of a few hundred of the donors, most TCR beta V segments were observed in productive rearrangements about 87% or about 30% of the time, broadly matching IMGT annotations. In a later analysis, several top co-occurrence clusters were reported to appear linked to parvovirus B19, influenza, CMV and Epstein-Barr virus. The cohort was sequenced for TCR beta chains only, and without alpha or paired-chain data the features that could be detected were limited. Correlated functional status among segregating V segments might be attributable to linkage disequilibrium, but an unknown experimental factor could not be ruled out. Assigning TCR associations to individual alleles was difficult when HLA alleles, especially DR and DQ, strongly co-occurred. An association between a missense DCLRE1C variant and V-gene and J-gene trimming of TCR beta chains was found in a later genetic analysis and replicated in an independent cohort. For the cohort, immune exposure information was limited to CMV serostatus. Cytomegalovirus status was reported to be diagnosed by the classifier with high specificity and sensitivity in both the original and validation cohorts. Most TCR sequences were observed very rarely across donors, whereas some public TCRs were present in many individuals. In the study, some 160 TCR beta chains were listed as associated with cytomegalovirus. According to a later genetic analysis, donors in an Asian-associated ancestry cluster had fewer N-insertions in productive TCRs than the roughly 700-donor mean. A further reported finding was that TCR beta sequences accurately predicted the HLA-A and HLA-B alleles for most subjects in the first cohort. Compared with equally common non-associated chains, HLA-associated TCR beta chains in a later analysis were more clonally expanded and had lower generation probabilities. Sequencing depth was assumed to be roughly uniform across donors in the presence/absence analyses, though that assumption may not hold. A later analysis associated 16,951 TCR beta sequences with specific HLA alleles at a false discovery rate of 0.05. Most CMV-associated TCR beta chains appeared to be HLA-restricted in a later analysis, and the HLA associations seemed to be driven largely by CMV exposure. A few of the identified cytomegalovirus-associated TCR beta chains were confirmed in vitro to be specific for cytomegalovirus antigens. Approximately 16 rarely observed V segments, including chromosome 9 orphons, were excluded from the earlier analysis of approximately 600 of the donors because counts were too low. The authors suggested that the approach could potentially be generalized to other disease states and immunological phenotypes. Some IMGT-functional V segments, including TRBV6-2 and TRBV6-3, could not be told apart with the 87-base-pair reads, so those segments were excluded. According to a later analysis, TCR association rates differed among HLA loci, with DRB1 alleles showing the most associated TCRs and HLA-C alleles showing the fewest. Because HLA typing was unavailable for some donors at each locus, only the typed subset was used in association tests.

The library was built by means of the immunoSEQ multiplex PCR assay. A mixture of 60 forward primers for TCR Vbeta segments and 13 reverse primers for TCR Jbeta segments was used in the multiplex PCR. The CDR3 region of rearranged TCR beta genes was amplified from genomic DNA with a multiplex PCR assay. The amplified TCR beta libraries were sequenced on the Illumina HiSeq System as 87-base-pair reads. Per the source publication's procedure: A later analysis counted 65 million to 90 million unique TCR beta chains across the 500 to 850 repertoires, and roughly 9.9 million of these chains were shared by at least two donors. A nearest-neighbor algorithm error-corrected the raw reads and collapsed the reads into unique sequences, merging closely related sequences to remove PCR and sequencing errors. Alignment of CDR3 sequences to IMGT reference sequences was used to assign V, D and J gene segments. For a sequence to be retained, a match of at least six nucleotides to both a V gene segment and a J gene segment was required. Rearrangements were classified as productive when the CDR3 lacked stop codons and remained in frame with V and J, and all other rearrangements were classified as non-productive. CDR3 was defined by IMGT convention, running from the second conserved V-encoded cysteine to the conserved J-encoded phenylalanine. Sequences without an unambiguous match to a single V gene segment were excluded from the earlier analysis of almost 600 of the donors. An earlier analysis of several hundred of the donors called V segments functional above 56.7% productive rearrangements and segregating when the between-donor standard deviation exceeded 5%. To diagnose cytomegalovirus status from the catalog of TCR beta chain sequences, a statistical classification framework was built. In a later analysis, V and J genes were assigned by comparing TCR nucleotide sequences against IMGT/GENE-DB human TR gene sequences. The TCRdist pipeline was used in a later analysis to assign CDR3 sequences and most-parsimonious VDJ recombination scenarios. In a later analysis, every TCR beta chain was defined by the combination of its CDR3 amino acid sequence and its V-gene family, and reads without a unique V-gene family were dropped. A later analysis removed over 500 highly shared, low-generation-probability nucleotide sequences to deal with suspected cross-contamination and a sequencing artifact. For each public chain, a later analysis derived a clonal expansion index from normalized ranks of inferred template counts within each repertoire. A later analysis computed generation probabilities with a VDJ recombination model fitted to out-of-frame rearrangements, and checked the results against IGoR. Hypergeometric tests were used in a later analysis to score TCR-TCR, TCR-HLA and TCR-CMV co-occurrence, with a repertoire-size bias correction applied to the TCR pairs. A later analysis estimated false discovery rates by permuting HLA or CMV assignments 20 times. In a later analysis, co-occurring TCRs were grouped using DBSCAN, and TCRdist sequence similarity was added for clustering within HLA-allele-positive subsets. Co-occurrence clustering excluded repertoires with fewer than 30,000 or more than 120,000 public chains, plus five with anomalous nucleotide sharing. The table was pulled from immuneACCESS by TCRdb, which kept in-frame rearrangements only. Such tables lose some clones; where checked, under half of the loss comes from unresolved V genes, and the rest has no known cause. The V and J calls and clone size come from that table; D and trimming were worked out from the DNA. The sample table holds 130,000 or so clones, of which over 50% were seen once. 6.5% to 9.5% of the sample is in the top ten clones.

Trimming at the junction amounts to 2 bases on V and 1 base on J, and the germline ends lie 16 bases apart. From a lookup of the germline V gene, CDR1 and CDR2 are SGHRS and YFSETQ. Inclusive of the bounding cysteine and phenylalanine, the CDR3 is 16 residues long. Only CDR3 DNA is held: 48 bases, read in frame from base 1. The cohort consisted of 600 or so healthy bone marrow donors. Cohort members were all nominally healthy when sampled, although unrecorded immune exposures were likely present. The donor tested CMV seropositive, placing the donor among the 289 seropositive members of the cohort. A peripheral blood sample was collected from each donor, and TCR beta sequencing was performed on peripheral blood mononuclear cells. Genomic DNA extraction from the blood cell samples was performed with the Qiagen DNeasy Blood Extraction Kit. On this clone itself: The antigen it binds to is not known. Qualities for individual bases were not recorded, and no much larger clone is one base off.

The V gene is TRBV5-1 and the J gene is TRBJ2-7, with TRBD2 perhaps the D gene, on 6 matching bases. The TCR sequence derives from a woman aged 40 to 50 in good health and CMV-seropositive. Sequencing input: PBMCs. Here is the DNA: TGCGCCAGCAGCTTCGGGGGACCCCTTGAGTCCTACGAGCAGTACTTC. Its protein product is CASSFGGPLESYEQYF. This CDR3, with the reference TRBV5-1 and TRBJ2-7 proteins standing in past its ends, gives the full variable domain KAGVTQTPRYLIKTRGQQVTLSCSPISGHRSVSWYQQTPGQGLQFLFEYFSETQRNKGNFPGRFSGRQFSNSRSEMNVSTLELGDSALYLCASSFGGPLESYEQYFGPGTRLTVT.